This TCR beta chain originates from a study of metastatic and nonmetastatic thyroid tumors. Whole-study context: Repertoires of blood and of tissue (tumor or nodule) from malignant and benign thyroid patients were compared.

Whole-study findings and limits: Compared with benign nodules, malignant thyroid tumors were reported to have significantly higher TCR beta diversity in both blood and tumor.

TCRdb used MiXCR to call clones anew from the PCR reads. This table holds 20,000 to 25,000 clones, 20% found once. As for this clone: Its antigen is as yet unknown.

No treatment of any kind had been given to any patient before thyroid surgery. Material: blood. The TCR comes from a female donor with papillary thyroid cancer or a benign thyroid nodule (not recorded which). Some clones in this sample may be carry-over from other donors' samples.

The CDR3 is CSARFPHGLTFGEKLFF. For the CDR3, the DNA is TGCAGTGCTAGATTTCCCCACGGCCTGACCTTCGGTGAAAAACTGTTTTTT. The chain employs TRBV20-1 and TRBJ1-4; D gene ambiguous. V was shortened by 2 bases and J by 7 bases, with 23 bases between the two germline ends. The CDR3 consists of 17 residues. Germline V gene data show CDR1 as DFQATT and CDR2 as SNEGSKA (reference sequence).